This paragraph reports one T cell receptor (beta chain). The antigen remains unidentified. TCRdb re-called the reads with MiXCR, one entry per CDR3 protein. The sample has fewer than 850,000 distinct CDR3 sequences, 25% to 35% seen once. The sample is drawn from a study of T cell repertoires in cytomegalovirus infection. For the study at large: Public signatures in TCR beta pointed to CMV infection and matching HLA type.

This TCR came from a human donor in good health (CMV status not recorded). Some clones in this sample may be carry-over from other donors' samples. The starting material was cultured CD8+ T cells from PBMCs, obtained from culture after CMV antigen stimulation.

The CDR3: CASSSIMGVQETQYF. The CDR3 coding sequence is TGTGCCAGCAGCTCGATAATGGGGGTACAAGAGACCCAGTACTTC. The V gene is TRBV7-2, the J gene TRBJ2-5; D tentatively fits TRBD1 or TRBD2 (5 bases each). The CDR3 has 15 residues. Germline CDR1 and CDR2: SGHTA and FQGNSA. Trimming removed 4 bases at V and 2 bases at J, with 14 bases between. Supplemented by reference TRBV7-2 and TRBJ2-5, the full variable domain reads GAGVSQSPSNKVTEKGKDVELRCDPISGHTALYWYRQSLGQGLEFLIYFQGNSAPDKSGLPSDRFSAERTGGSVSTLTIQRTQQEDSAVYLCASSSIMGVQETQYFGPGTRLLVL.